This T cell receptor beta chain was found in a study of regulatory T cells in long-lasting Graves disease. Study details: Persistence in Graves' disease required over 5 years of antithyroid drugs plus positive TSH receptor antibodies.

The time point is: persistent/refractory GD, antithyroid drugs over 5 years with positive TRAb. PBMCs provided the RNA from which the TCR library was made. Library construction for TCR beta used iRepertoire HTBI primers and Arm-PCR of CDR3 regions. TCRdb re-called the multiplex PCR reads through MiXCR, storing one row per CDR3 protein. Of roughly 450,000 distinct CDR3 sequences in the sample, around 21% were seen once. Trimming stripped 7 bases from V and 3 bases from J, with 9 bases between. The CDR3 totals 12 residues. Germline CDR1 is LNHDA and CDR2 is SQIVND (reference sequence). The sample in question was peripheral blood mononuclear cells (PBMCs), obtained when the disease was refractory, from a patient treated with antithyroid drugs. The chain uses TRBV19 and TRBJ1-1; possibly TRBD1 for D (6 bases). The receptor's source is a female donor with Graves disease. DNA of the CDR3: TGTGCCAGTACCAGGACAGACACTGAAGCTTTCTTT. Protein product: CASTRTDTEAFF.